A selection of T cell receptor beta chains follows, all from one sample in a study of identical twins. Via MiXCR, TCRdb re-called the 5' RACE reads, giving one row per CDR3 protein. The data contain some 1,700,000 distinct CDR3 sequences, about 30% of them seen just once; the ten biggest clones take up about 0.27%. The specimen sequenced was cord blood. The source is a newborn girl in good health. The CDR3 runs from the conserved cysteine through the conserved F or W. The D gene is left open where the match is weak. The size field is filled for only some rows; it gives once, few, many or a size class.

d_call clone_size j_call v_call cdr3_aa cdr3_nt
. . TRBJ2-7 TRBV11-3 CASSSQDGGNEQYF TGTGCCAGCAGCTCCCAGGATGGGGGAAATGAGCAGTACTTC
TRBD2 few TRBJ2-7 TRBV6-2/TRBV6-3 CASSYSPLADHSYEQYF TGTGCCAGCAGTTACTCTCCACTAGCGGACCACTCCTACGAGCAGTACTTC
TRBD2 . TRBJ2-5 TRBV9 CASSVGGLAGVEQYF TGTGCCAGCAGCGTAGGTGGACTAGCGGGAGTAGAGCAGTACTTC
. . TRBJ2-1 TRBV7-6 CASSLGTVLQSEQFF TGTGCCAGCAGCTTAGGGACTGTCCTACAATCCGAGCAGTTCTTC
. . TRBJ1-2 TRBV5-5 CASSLRFRQPYGYTF TGTGCCAGCAGCTTGAGGTTTCGCCAACCCTATGGCTACACCTTC
. few TRBJ2-3 TRBV20-1 CSHLRTDTQYF TGCAGCCACCTACGAACAGATACGCAGTATTTT
TRBD1 few TRBJ1-5 TRBV6-5 CASSQRTGEGNQPQHF TGTGCCAGCAGCCAACGGACAGGGGAAGGCAATCAGCCCCAGCATTTT
TRBD1 few TRBJ2-1 TRBV7-2 CASSPRGRPNNEQFF TGTGCCAGCAGCCCCAGGGGGCGTCCGAACAATGAGCAGTTCTTC
. . TRBJ2-7 TRBV28 CASSLLSVGSSYEQYF TGTGCCAGCAGTTTACTCTCTGTGGGTAGCTCCTACGAGCAGTACTTC
. . TRBJ2-5 TRBV3-1 CASSTGDRETQYF TGTGCCAGCAGCACTGGGGATAGAGAGACCCAGTACTTC
TRBD1 . TRBJ1-2 TRBV29-1 CSATVDRAPGYTF TGCAGCGCCACGGTGGACAGGGCTCCTGGCTACACCTTC
TRBD1 many TRBJ2-1 TRBV27 CASRQGVINEQFF TGTGCCAGCAGACAGGGGGTAATCAATGAGCAGTTCTTC
TRBD2 many TRBJ2-7 TRBV10-3 CAISESSSGGYEQYF TGTGCCATCAGTGAGTCGTCTAGCGGGGGTTACGAGCAGTACTTC
. . TRBJ2-3 TRBV5-1 CASSLFDGTADTQYF TGCGCCAGCAGCTTGTTCGACGGGACGGCCGATACGCAGTATTTT
. . TRBJ1-4 TRBV20-1 CSANQGGEKLFF TGCAGTGCTAATCAAGGGGGGGAAAAACTGTTTTTT
TRBD1 few TRBJ1-1 TRBV7-6 CASMPPRQGARNTEAFF TGTGCCAGCATGCCCCCAAGACAGGGGGCGAGGAACACTGAAGCTTTCTTT
. . TRBJ1-4 TRBV20-1 CSARGASSTDEKLFF TGCAGTGCTAGAGGGGCCAGCTCAACTGATGAAAAACTGTTTTTT
. many TRBJ2-7 TRBV25-1 CASSELGISYEQYF TGTGCCAGCAGTGAATTGGGCATCTCCTACGAGCAGTACTTC